The clone carrying this TCR beta chain was observed a single time. This specimen belongs to a study of TIL therapy for anti-PD-1-resistant metastatic lung cancer. From germline, CDR1 is MGHRA and CDR2 YSYEKL. V lost 1 base to trimming and J lost 4 bases, with 11 bases between them. The CDR3 runs 15 residues. Time point in this sample: pre-treatment sample, taken before nivolumab and TIL therapy. The tumor samples were excised metastases, mostly pleural nodules or supraclavicular lymph nodes. The libraries were made with immunoSEQ v3. Sequenced by immunoSEQ multiplex PCR; TCRdb stores in-frame clones only, minus some. This table holds more than 9,000 clones, about three fifths found once.

This specimen was tumor tissue, taken at baseline. This chain uses TRBV4-1 with TRBJ2-1; tentative D call: TRBD2 (6 bases). This clonotype was obtained from a person between 25 and 79 years old with non-small cell lung cancer. This CDR3 reads CASSQGVAEYNEQFF. CDR3 bases: TGCGCCAGCAGCCAAGGAGTAGCGGAATACAATGAGCAGTTCTTC.